The clone carrying this T cell receptor beta chain has a handful of counts. Antigen specificity is unknown. This sample's TCRbeta library carried unique molecular identifier barcodes. Using its own MiXCR run on the PCR reads, TCRdb lists one record per CDR3 protein. Here the sample spans around 90,000 distinct CDR3 sequences, roughly 15% being singletons. The sample comes from a study of T-cell reconstitution after alpha-beta-depleted transplantation in children. Findings and limits, study-wide: Several patients had high TCRbeta diversity at day 60; it came from surviving recipient T cells and thymic progenitors. Newly produced T cells mostly accounted for T-cell counts and diversity one year post-transplant. About two months after transplant, alpha-beta T cells reportedly came from several hundred expanded graft clones.

CDR1 MNHEY and CDR2 SVGAGI come from the germline V gene. This CDR3 comprises 15 residues. Deletions cut 1 base from V and 4 bases from J, with 13 bases between. This sample comprised PBMCs, mostly from graft donor cells, obtained 180 days after TCRalphabeta/CD19-depleted stem cell transplant. The origin of this receptor is a male patient aged 2-15 years who had a stem cell transplant for acute lymphoblastic leukemia, so the T cells may come from the graft donor. The chain links TRBV6-5 to TRBJ1-1; D is ambiguous. The CDR3 DNA reads TGTGCCAGCAGTTACTTTGGAGGGTACGGCACTGAAGCTTTCTTT. This codes for CASSYFGGYGTEAFF.